This T cell receptor beta chain was found in a study of blood T cell repertoires in COVID-19. On the study more broadly: In each case, the material was cDNA or gDNA derived from T cells, B-cell-depleted T cells, or PBMCs.

Assay used: immunoSEQ multiplex PCR; TCRdb lists only in-frame clones, some missing. The repertoire consists of roughly 500,000 clones, with roughly 90% occurring once and the leading ten covering 1.5% to 2%. Germline V gives CDR1 SNHLY, CDR2 FYNNEI. V shed 8 bases and J 4 bases; nucleotides not matched to a gene: 10. CDR3 length: 16 residues. All enrollees were roughly 18 to 89 years old and from 20 to 30 US areas. The sample taken for sequencing was PBMCs or T cells enriched from blood (not recorded which). The sequence came from a woman aged 40 to 49 who had recovered from COVID-19. The chain uses TRBV2 and TRBJ2-1; 11 nucleotides line up with TRBD1. The CDR3 DNA follows: TGTGCCAGCCATGAGGATCGGGACAGGGGGTACAATGAGCAGTTCTTC. It translates to CASHEDRDRGYNEQFF.